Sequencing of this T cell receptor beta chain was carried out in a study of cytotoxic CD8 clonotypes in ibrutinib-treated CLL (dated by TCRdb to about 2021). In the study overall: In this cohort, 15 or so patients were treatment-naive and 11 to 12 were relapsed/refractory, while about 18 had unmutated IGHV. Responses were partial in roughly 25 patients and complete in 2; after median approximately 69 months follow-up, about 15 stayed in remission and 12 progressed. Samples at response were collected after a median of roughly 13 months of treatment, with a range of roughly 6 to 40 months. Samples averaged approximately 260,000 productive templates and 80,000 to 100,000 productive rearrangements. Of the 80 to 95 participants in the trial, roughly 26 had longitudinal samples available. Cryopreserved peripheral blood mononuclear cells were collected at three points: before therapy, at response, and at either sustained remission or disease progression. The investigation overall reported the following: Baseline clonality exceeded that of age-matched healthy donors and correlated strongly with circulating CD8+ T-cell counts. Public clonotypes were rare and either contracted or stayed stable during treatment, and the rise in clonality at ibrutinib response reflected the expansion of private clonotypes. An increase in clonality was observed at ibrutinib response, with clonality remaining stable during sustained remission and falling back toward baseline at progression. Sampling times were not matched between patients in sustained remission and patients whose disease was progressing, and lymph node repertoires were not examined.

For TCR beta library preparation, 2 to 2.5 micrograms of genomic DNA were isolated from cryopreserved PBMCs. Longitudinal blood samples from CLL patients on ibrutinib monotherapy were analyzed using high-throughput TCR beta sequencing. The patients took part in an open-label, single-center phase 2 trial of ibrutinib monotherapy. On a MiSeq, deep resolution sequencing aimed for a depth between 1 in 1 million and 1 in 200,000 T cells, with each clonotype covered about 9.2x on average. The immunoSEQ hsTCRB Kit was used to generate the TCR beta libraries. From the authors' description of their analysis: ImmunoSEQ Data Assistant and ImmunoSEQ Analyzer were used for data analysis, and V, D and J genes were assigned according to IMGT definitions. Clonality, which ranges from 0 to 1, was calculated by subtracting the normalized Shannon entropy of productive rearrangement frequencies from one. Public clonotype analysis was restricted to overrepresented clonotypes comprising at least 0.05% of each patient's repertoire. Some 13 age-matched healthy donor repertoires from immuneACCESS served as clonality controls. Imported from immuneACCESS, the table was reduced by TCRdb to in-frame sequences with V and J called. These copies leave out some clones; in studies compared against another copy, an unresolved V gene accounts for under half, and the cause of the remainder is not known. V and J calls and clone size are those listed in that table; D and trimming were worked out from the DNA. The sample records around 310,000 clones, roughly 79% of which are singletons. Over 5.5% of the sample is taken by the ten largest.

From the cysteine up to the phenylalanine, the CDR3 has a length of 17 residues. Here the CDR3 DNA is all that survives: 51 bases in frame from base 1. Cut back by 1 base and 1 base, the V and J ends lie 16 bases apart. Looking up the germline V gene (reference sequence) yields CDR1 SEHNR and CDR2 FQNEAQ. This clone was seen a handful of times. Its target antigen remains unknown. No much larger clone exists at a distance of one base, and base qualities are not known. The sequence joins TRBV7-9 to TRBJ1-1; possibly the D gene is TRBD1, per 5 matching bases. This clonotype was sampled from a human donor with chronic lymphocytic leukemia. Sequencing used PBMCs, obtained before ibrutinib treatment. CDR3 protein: CASSLVAFRVGNTEAFF. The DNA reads TGTGCCAGCAGCTTAGTGGCTTTCAGGGTGGGGAACACTGAAGCTTTCTTT.